This TCR beta chain was retrieved from a study of identical twins. Findings of the study overall: The authors drew conclusions from cross-sectional statistical analysis rather than following the same donors.

Addition of a universal primer site occurred through template switching, and cDNA carried unique molecular identifiers. TCRdb used MiXCR to reprocess the 5' RACE reads, holding one entry per CDR3 protein. The data contain a few hundred thousand distinct CDR3 sequences, 9.6% of them singletons. In the case of this clonotype: Its cognate antigen is unknown.

The same sample was also studied in work on yellow fever vaccine responses in identical twins.

Material: PBMCs. The sequence came from a woman between 18 and 29 years old in good health.

The CDR3 coding sequence is TGTGCCAGCAGCTTTGGTTACGGACTGCCGTTCACCGGGGAGCTGTTTTTT. It codes for CASSFGYGLPFTGELFF. This sequence joins TRBV5-4 and TRBJ2-2; a possible D gene is TRBD2 (5 bases). Trimming pared 2 bases from V and 4 bases from J, leaving 18 bases between. The V gene's germline CDR1 is SGHNT and CDR2 YYREEE (reference sequence). The CDR3 length is 17 residues.